Only a few counts were recorded for the clone carrying this TCR beta chain. The antigen is undetermined. Germline V CDR1 and CDR2: SGHTA, FQGNSA. This CDR3 comprises 13 residues. V lost 5 bases to trimming and J lost 6 bases, with 12 bases between them. This sample was included in a study of beta chain features in type 1 diabetes. General study findings and limits: VDJ junctions sequenced from type 1 diabetes patients showed fewer insertions and more deletions. Sampled from patients, naive, central memory and Treg TCRB repertoires appeared more similar than those sampled from healthy donors. TCRB CDR3 length was moderately but significantly reduced in all four CD4+ subsets of Type 1 diabetes patients.

Every single donor gave one heparinised blood draw, and these averaged around 120 mL. cDNA synthesis used the whole RNA isolate, giving expressed TCRB sequences. The method was immunoSEQ multiplex PCR; TCRdb's version includes in-frame clones alone and lacks a portion of them. The sample has fewer than 300,000 clones, approximately 10% seen once. This sequence originates from a man aged 25-45 years with type 1 diabetes. V is TRBV7-2 and J is TRBJ2-3, with D hard to call. Sequencing was performed on naive CD4+ T cells from blood. CDR3 protein: CASSPSLRDTQYF. The CDR3 coding sequence is TGTGCCAGCAGCCCCTCCCTCAGGGATACGCAGTATTTT.